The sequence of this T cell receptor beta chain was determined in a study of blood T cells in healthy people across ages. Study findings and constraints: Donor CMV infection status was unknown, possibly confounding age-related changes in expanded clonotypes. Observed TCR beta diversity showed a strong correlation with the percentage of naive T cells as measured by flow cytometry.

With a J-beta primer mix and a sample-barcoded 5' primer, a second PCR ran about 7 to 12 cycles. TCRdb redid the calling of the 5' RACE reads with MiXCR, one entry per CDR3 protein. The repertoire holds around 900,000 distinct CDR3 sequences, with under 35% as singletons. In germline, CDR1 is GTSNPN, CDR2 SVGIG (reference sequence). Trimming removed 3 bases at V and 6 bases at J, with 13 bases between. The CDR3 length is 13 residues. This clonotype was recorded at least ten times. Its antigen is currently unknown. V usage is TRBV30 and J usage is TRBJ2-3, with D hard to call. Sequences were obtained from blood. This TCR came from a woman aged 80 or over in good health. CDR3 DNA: TGTGCCTGGAGGCCCGAGACCAAGGATACGCAGTATTTT. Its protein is CAWRPETKDTQYF.